The text below deals with one TCR beta chain. CDR3 length equals 14 residues. The V segment lost 2 bases and the J segment 9 bases; nucleotides outside the gene matches: 8. Germline CDR1 and CDR2: MNHEY and SMNVEV (reference sequence). This record comes from a study of shared clonotypes between healthy human individuals. TCRdb's table, derived via immunoSEQ multiplex PCR, lists solely in-frame clones and lacks some. Of some 1 million clones in the sample, approximately 72% are singletons; the top ten hold 1.2% to 1.5%. The rearrangement uses TRBV27 and TRBJ2-7, with 9 bases matching TRBD2. The source of this sequence is a young man in good health. Sequenced material: memory CD4+ T cells sorted from blood. Described subset: CD45RA-negative fraction. This CDR3 reads CASSLSASGEGQYF. The CDR3 nucleotides are TGTGCCAGCAGTTTAAGTGCTAGCGGGGAGGGGCAGTACTTC.